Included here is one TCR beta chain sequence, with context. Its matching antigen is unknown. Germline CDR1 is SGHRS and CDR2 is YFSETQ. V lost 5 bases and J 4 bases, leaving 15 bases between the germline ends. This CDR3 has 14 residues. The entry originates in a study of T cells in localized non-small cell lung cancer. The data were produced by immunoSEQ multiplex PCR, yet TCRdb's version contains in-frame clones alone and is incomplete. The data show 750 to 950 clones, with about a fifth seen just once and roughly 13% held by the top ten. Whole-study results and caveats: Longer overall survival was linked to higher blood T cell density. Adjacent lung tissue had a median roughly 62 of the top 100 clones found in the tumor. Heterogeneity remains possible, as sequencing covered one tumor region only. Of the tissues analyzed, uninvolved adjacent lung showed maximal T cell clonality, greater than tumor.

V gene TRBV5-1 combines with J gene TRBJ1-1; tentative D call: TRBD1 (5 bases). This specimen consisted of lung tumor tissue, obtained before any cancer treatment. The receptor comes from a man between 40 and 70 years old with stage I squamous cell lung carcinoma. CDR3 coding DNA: TGCGCCAGCAGACCGATCCCAGGGATCACTGAAGCTTTCTTT. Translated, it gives CASRPIPGITEAFF.